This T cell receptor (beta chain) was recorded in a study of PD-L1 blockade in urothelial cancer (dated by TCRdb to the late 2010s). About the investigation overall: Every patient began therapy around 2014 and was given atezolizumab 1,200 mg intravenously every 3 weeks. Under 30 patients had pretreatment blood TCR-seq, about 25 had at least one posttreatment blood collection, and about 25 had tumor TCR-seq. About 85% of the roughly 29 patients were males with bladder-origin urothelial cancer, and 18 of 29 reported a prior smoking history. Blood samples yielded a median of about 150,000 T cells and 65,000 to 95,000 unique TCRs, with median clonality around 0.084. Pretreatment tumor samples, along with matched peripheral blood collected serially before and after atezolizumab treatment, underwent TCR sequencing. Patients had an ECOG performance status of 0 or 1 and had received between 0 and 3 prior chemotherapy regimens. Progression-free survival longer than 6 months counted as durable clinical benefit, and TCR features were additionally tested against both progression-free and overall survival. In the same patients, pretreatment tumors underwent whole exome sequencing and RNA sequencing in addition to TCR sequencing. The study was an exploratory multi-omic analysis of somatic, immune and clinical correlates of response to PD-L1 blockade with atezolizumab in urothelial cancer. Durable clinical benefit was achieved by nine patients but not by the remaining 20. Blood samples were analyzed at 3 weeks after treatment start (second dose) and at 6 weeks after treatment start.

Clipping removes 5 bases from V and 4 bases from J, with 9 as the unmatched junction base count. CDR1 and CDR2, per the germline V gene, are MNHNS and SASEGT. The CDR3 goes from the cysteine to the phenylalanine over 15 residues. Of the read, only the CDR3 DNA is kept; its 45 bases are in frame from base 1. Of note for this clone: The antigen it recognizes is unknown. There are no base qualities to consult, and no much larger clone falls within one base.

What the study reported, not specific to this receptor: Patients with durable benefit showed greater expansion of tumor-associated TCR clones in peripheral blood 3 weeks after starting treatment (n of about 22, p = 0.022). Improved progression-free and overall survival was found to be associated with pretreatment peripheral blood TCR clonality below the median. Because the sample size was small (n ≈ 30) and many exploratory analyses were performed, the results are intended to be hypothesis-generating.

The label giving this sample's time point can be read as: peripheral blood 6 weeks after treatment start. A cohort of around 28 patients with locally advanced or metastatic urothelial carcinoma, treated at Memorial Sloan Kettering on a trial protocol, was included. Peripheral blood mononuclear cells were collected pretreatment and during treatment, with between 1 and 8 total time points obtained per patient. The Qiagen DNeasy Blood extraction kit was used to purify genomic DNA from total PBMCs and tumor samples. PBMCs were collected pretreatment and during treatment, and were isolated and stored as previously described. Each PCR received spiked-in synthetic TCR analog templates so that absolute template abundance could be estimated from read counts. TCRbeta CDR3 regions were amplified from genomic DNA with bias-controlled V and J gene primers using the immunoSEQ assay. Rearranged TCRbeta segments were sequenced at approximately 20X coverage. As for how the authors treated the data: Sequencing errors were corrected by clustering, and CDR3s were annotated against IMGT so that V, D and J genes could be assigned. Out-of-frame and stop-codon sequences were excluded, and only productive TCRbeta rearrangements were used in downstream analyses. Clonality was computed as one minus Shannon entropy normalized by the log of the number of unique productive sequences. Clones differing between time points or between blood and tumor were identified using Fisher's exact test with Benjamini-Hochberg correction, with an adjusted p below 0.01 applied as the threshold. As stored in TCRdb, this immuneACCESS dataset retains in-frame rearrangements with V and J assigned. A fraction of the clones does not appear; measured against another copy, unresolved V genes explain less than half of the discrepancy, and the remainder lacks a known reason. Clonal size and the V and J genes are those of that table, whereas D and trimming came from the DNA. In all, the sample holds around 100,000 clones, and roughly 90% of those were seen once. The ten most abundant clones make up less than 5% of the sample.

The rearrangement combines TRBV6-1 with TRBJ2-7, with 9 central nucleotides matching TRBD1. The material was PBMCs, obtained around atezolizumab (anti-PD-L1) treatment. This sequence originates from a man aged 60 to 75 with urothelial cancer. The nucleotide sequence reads TGTGCCAGCAGTTCCCGGGACAGGGTCCTTTACGAGCAGTACTTC. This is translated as CASSSRDRVLYEQYF.